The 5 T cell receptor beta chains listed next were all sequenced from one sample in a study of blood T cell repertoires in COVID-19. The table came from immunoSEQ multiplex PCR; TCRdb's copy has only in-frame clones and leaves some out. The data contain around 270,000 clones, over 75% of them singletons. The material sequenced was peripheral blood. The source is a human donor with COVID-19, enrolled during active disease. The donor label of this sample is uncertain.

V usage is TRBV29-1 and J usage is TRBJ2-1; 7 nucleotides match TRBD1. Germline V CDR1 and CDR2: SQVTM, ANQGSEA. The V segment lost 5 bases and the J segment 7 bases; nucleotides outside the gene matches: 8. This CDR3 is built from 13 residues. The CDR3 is CSVLHRGDNEQFF. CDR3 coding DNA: TGCAGCGTTCTCCACAGGGGAGATAATGAGCAGTTCTTC.

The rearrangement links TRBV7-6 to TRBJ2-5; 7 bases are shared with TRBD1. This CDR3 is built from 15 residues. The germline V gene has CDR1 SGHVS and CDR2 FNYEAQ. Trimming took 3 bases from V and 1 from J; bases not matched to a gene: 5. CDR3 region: CASSFRWDSQETQYF. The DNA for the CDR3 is TGTGCCAGCAGCTTTAGATGGGACAGCCAAGAGACCCAGTACTTC.

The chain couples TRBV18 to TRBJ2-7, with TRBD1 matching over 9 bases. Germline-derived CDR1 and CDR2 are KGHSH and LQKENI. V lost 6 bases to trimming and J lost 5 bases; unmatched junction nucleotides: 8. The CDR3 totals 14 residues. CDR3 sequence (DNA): TGTGCCAGCTCCCAGAGGACAGGGGAAGACGAGCAGTACTTC. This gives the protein CASSQRTGEDEQYF.

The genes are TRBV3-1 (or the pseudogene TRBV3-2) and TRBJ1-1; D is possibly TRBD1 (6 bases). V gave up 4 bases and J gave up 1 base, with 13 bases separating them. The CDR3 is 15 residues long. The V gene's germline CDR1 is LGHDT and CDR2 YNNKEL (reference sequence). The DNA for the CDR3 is TGTGCCAGCAGCCCGATGGGACAAACGAACACTGAAGCTTTCTTT. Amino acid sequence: CASSPMGQTNTEAFF.

The CDR3 loop is CASSLAGAGVADTQYF. The CDR3 nucleotides read TGCGCCAGCAGCCTCGCCGGGGCGGGAGTTGCAGATACGCAGTATTTT. V gene TRBV4-3 combines with J gene TRBJ2-3, with 7 bases matching TRBD2. CDR3 size: 16 residues. Germline V gives CDR1 LGHNA, CDR2 YSLEER. The V and J ends lost 4 bases and 4 bases, in that order; junction bases with no gene match: 11.